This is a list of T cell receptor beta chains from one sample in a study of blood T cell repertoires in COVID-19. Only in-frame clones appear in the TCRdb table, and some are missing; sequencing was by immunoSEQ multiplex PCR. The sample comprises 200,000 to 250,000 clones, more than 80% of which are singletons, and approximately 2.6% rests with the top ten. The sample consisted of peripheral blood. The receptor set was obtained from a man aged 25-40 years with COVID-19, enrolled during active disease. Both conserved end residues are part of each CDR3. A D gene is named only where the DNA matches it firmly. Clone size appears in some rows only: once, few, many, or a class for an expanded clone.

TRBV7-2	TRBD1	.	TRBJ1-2	CASSTKVQGADNYGYTF	TGTGCCAGCAGCACCAAAGTCCAGGGGGCGGATAACTATGGCTACACCTTC
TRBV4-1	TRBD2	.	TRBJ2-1	CASSQTSGRFEQFF	TGCGCCAGCAGCCAGACTAGCGGGAGATTTGAGCAGTTCTTC
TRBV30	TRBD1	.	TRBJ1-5	CAWSPYRGLNQPQHF	TGTGCCTGGAGTCCCTACAGGGGCCTTAATCAGCCCCAGCATTTT
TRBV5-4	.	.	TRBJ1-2	CASSLDEGGYTF	TGTGCCAGCAGCTTGGATGAGGGAGGCTACACCTTC
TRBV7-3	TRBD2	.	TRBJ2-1	CASSSPGTSGGLSSYNEQFF	TGTGCCAGCAGCAGCCCCGGGACTAGCGGGGGACTCAGCTCCTACAATGAGCAGTTCTTC
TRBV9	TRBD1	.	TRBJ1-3	CASSVWGQPGNTIYF	TGTGCCAGCAGCGTATGGGGACAGCCTGGAAACACCATATATTTT
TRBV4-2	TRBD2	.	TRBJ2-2	CASSQGTSGGRNTGELFF	TGTGCCAGCAGCCAAGGAACTAGCGGGGGCCGTAACACCGGGGAGCTGTTTTTT
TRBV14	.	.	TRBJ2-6	CASSPLGAYSGANVLTF	TGTGCCAGCAGCCCCTTGGGGGCCTACTCTGGGGCCAACGTCCTGACTTTC
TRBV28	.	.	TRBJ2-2	CASAGGGGNTGELFF	TGTGCCTCGGCTGGTGGCGGAGGGAACACCGGGGAGCTGTTTTTT
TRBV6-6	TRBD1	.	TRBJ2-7	CASSSTGGVFPYEQYF	TGTGCCAGCAGTTCCACAGGGGGCGTGTTCCCCTACGAGCAGTACTTC
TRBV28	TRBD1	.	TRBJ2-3	CASRGQGAGTDTQYF	TGTGCCAGCAGGGGACAGGGGGCGGGCACAGATACGCAGTATTTT
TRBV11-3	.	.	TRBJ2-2	CASSLGQGGPGELFF	TGTGCCAGCAGCTTAGGTCAGGGGGGCCCCGGGGAGCTGTTTTTT
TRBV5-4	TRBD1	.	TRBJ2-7	CASSPKGQGMDEQYF	TGTGCCAGCAGCCCCAAGGGACAGGGAATGGACGAGCAGTACTTC
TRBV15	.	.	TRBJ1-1	CATSRDINTEAFF	TGTGCCACCAGCAGAGATATTAACACTGAAGCTTTCTTT
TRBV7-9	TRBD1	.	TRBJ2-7	CASSLKDRGHYEQYF	TGTGCCAGCAGCCTAAAGGACAGGGGGCATTACGAGCAGTACTTC
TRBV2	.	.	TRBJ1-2	CASSSTANYGYTF	TGTGCCAGCAGTTCCACAGCTAACTATGGCTACACCTTC
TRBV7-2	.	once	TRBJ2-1	CASSLAQGTYNEQFF	TGTGCCAGCAGCTTAGCTCAGGGTACCTACAATGAGCAGTTCTTC
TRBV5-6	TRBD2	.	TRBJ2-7	CASSPLGLALPNLYEQYF	TGTGCCAGCAGCCCGCTGGGACTAGCGCTCCCCAACCTTTACGAGCAGTACTTC
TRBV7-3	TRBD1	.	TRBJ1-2	CASSLFGPTGADNYGYTF	TGTGCCAGCAGCTTATTCGGCCCCACAGGGGCAGATAACTATGGCTACACCTTC
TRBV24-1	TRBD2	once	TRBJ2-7	CATSDPGLAGNYEQYF	TGTGCCACCAGTGACCCCGGACTAGCGGGAAACTACGAGCAGTACTTC
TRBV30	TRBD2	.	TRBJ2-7	CAWSTRNLIGMVAGAYEQYF	TGTGCCTGGAGTACCCGGAACCTTATCGGAATGGTGGCGGGGGCCTACGAGCAGTACTTC
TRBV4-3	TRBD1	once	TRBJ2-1	CASSQGGDRVYNEQFF	TGCGCCAGCAGCCAAGGTGGGGACAGGGTATACAATGAGCAGTTCTTC
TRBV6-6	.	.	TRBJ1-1	CASSYEEGTEAFF	TGTGCCAGCAGTTACGAGGAAGGAACTGAAGCTTTCTTT
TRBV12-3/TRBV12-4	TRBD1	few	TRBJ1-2	CASWWDSSGYTF	TGTGCCAGTTGGTGGGACAGCAGTGGCTACACCTTC
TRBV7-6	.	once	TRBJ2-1	CASSSHSKEQFF	TGTGCCAGCAGCTCCCACTCCAAGGAGCAGTTCTTC
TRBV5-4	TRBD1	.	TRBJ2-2	CASSLTGGAGTGELFF	TGTGCCAGCAGCTTGACAGGGGGCGCGGGCACCGGGGAGCTGTTTTTT